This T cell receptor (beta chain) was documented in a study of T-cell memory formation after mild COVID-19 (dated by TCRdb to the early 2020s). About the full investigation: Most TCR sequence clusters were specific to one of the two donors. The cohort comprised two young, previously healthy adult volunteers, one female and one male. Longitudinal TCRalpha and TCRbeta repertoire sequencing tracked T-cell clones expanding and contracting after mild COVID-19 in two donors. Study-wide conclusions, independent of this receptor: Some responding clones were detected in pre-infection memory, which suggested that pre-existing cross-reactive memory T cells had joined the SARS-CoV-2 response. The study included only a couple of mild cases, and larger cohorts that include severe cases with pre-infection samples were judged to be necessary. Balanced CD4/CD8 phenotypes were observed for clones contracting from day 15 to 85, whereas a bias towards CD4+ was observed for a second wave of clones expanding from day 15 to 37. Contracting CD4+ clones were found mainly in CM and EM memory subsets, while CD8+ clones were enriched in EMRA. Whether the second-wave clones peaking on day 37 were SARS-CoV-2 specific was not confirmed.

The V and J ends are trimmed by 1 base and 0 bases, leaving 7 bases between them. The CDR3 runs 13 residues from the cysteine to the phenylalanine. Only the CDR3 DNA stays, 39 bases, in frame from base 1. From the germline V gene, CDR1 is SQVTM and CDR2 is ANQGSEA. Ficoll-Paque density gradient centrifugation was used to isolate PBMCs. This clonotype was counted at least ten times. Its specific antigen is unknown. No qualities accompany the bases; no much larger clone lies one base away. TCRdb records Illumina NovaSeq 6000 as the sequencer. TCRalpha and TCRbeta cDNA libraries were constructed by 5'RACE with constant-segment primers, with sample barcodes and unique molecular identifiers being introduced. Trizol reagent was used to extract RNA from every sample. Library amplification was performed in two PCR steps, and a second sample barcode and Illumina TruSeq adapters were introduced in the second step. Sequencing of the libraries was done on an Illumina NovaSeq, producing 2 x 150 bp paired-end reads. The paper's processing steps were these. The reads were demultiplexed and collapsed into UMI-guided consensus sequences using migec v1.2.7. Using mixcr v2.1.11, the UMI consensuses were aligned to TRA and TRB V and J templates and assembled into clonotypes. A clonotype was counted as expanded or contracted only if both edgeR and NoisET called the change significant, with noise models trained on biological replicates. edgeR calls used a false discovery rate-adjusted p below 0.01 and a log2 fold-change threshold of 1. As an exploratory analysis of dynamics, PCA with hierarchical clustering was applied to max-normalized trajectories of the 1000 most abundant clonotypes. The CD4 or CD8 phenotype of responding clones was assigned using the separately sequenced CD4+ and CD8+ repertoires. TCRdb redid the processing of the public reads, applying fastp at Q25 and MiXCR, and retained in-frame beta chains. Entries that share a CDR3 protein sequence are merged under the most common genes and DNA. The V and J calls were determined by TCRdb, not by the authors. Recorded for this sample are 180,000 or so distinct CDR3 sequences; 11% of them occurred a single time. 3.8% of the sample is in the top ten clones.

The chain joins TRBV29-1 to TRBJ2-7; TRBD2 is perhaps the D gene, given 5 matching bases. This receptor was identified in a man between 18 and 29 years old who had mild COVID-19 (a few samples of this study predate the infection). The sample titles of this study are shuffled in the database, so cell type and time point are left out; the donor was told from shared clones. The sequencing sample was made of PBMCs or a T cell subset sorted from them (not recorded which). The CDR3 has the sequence CSVEVRDSYEQYF. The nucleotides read TGCAGCGTTGAAGTTCGGGACTCCTACGAGCAGTACTTC.